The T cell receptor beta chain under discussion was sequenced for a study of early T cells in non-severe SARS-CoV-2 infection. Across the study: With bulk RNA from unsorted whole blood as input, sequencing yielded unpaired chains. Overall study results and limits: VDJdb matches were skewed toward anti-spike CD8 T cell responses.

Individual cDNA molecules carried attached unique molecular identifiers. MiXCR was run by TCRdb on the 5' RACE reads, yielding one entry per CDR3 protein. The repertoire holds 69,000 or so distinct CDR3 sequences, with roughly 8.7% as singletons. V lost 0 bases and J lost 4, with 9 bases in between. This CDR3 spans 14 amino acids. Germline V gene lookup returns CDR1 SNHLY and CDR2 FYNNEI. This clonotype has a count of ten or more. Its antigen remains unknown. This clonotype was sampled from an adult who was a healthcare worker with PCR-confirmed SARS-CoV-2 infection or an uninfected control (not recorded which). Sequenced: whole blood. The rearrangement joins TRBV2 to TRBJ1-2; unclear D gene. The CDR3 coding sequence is TGTGCCAGCAGTGAAGCTGCATGGATCTATGGCTACACCTTC. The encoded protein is CASSEAAWIYGYTF.